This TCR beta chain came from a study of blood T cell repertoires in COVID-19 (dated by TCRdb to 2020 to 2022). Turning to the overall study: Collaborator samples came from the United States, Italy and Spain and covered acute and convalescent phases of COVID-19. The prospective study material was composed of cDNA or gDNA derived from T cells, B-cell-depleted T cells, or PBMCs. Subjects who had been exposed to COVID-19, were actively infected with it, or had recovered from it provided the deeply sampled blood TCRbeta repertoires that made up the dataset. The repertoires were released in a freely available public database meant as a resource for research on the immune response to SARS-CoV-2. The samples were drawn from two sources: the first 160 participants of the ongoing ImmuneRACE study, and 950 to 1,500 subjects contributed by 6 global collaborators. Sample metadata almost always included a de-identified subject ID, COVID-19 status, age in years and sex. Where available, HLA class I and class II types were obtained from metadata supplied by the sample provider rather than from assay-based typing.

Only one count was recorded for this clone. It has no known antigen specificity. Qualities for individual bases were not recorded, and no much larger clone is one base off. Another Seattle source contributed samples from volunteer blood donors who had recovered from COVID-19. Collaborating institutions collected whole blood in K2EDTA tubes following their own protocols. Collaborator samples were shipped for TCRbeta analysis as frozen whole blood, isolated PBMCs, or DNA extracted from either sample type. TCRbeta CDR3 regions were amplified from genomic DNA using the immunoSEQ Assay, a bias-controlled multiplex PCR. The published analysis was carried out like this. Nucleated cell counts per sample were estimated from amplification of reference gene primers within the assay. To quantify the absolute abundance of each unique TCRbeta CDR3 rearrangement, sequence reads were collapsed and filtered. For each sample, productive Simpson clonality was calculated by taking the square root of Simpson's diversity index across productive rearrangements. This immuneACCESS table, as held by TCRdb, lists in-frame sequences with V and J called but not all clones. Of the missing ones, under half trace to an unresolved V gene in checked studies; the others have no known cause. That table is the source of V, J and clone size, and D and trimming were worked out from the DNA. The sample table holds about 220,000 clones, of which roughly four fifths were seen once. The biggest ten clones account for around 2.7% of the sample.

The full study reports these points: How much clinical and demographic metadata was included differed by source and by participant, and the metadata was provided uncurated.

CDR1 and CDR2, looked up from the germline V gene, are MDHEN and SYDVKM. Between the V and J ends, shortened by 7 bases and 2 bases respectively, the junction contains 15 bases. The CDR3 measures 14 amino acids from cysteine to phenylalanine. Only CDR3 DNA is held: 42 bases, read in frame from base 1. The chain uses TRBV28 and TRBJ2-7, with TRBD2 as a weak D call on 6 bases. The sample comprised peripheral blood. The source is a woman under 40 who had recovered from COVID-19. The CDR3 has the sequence CASTLGGHPYEQYF. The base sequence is TGTGCCAGCACCTTGGGAGGACACCCCTACGAGCAGTACTTC.